This note documents a single T cell receptor beta chain sequence. Germline values: CDR1 SGHDN, CDR2 FVKESK. The ends lost 4 bases at V and 3 bases at J; junction bases unmatched: 7. CDR3 size: 18 residues. TCRdb reanalysed the reads using MiXCR and keeps one entry per CDR3 protein. The sample holds roughly 760,000 distinct CDR3 sequences; 35% are singletons and the top ten take about 2.8%. This sample stems from a study of T cell repertoires in cytomegalovirus infection. The overall study: Indications of both CMV infection and matching HLA type were provided by public TCR beta signatures.

What was sequenced was PBMCs. The TCR was taken from a human donor in good health (CMV status not recorded). Some clones in this sample may be carry-over from other donors' samples. The V call is TRBV14, the J call TRBJ2-2, with 14 bases that match TRBD2. This CDR3 reads CASSPRGLAGAYTGELFF. For the CDR3, the DNA is TGTGCCAGCAGCCCGAGGGGACTAGCGGGGGCCTACACCGGGGAGCTGTTTTTT. Together with reference TRBV14 and TRBJ2-2, the CDR3 gives the full variable domain: EAGVTQFPSHSVIEKGQTVTLRCDPISGHDNLYWYRRVMGKEIKFLLHFVKESKQDESGMPNNRFLAERTGGTYSTLKVQPAELEDSGVYFCASSPRGLAGAYTGELFFGEGSRLTVL.